Listed below are T cell receptor beta chains from one sample, sequenced in a study of T cells in Graves' hyperthyroidism and ophthalmopathy. One entry per CDR3 protein results from TCRdb running MiXCR on the multiplex PCR reads. The sample has around 440,000 distinct CDR3 sequences, 15% to 19% seen once. The specimen was blood. The receptors originated from a woman aged 18-29 years with Graves' hyperthyroidism. CDR3s include the opening cysteine and the closing phenylalanine or tryptophan. Fields, in order: J gene, D gene, V gene, clone size, CDR3 protein, CDR3 DNA. The D gene is left open where the match is weak. Clone size is stated in some rows and not others, as once, few, many or a class when expanded.

j_gene: TRBJ2-7
d_gene: -
v_gene: TRBV28
abundance: few
CDR3aa: CAGTTGIAYEQYF
CDR3nt: TGTGCCGGTACTACAGGGATCGCCTACGAGCAGTACTTC

j_gene: TRBJ2-7
d_gene: TRBD1
v_gene: TRBV7-9
abundance: many
CDR3aa: CASSPKTGLQEQYF
CDR3nt: TGTGCCAGCAGCCCAAAGACAGGGCTCCAGGAGCAGTACTTC

j_gene: TRBJ1-1
d_gene: TRBD1
v_gene: TRBV12-3/TRBV12-4
abundance: -
CDR3aa: CASSLRGQPFF
CDR3nt: TGTGCCAGCAGTTTACGGGGACAGCCCTTCTTT

j_gene: TRBJ1-1
d_gene: -
v_gene: TRBV11-2
abundance: -
CDR3aa: CASSYEGVGSEAFF
CDR3nt: TGTGCCAGCAGCTACGAAGGCGTAGGGAGTGAAGCTTTCTTT

j_gene: TRBJ1-1
d_gene: TRBD1
v_gene: TRBV5-1
abundance: many
CDR3aa: CASSLSPAGTGLLKTEAFF
CDR3nt: TGCGCCAGCAGCCTAAGTCCTGCAGGGACAGGTCTTTTGAAGACTGAAGCTTTCTTT

j_gene: TRBJ1-1
d_gene: -
v_gene: TRBV29-1
abundance: many
CDR3aa: CSARAGLNTEAFF
CDR3nt: TGCAGCGCCAGAGCAGGTTTGAACACTGAAGCTTTCTTT

j_gene: TRBJ2-7
d_gene: -
v_gene: TRBV20-1
abundance: many
CDR3aa: CSARDSTAYEQYF
CDR3nt: TGCAGTGCTAGAGATTCGACAGCCTACGAGCAGTACTTC

j_gene: TRBJ2-5
d_gene: -
v_gene: TRBV27
abundance: many
CDR3aa: CASSLLSSQETQYF
CDR3nt: TGTGCCAGCAGTTTATTATCCAGCCAAGAGACCCAGTACTTC

j_gene: TRBJ1-3
d_gene: -
v_gene: TRBV6-1
abundance: -
CDR3aa: CASSRETGSGNTIYF
CDR3nt: TGTGCCAGCAGTCGCGAGACCGGCTCTGGAAACACCATATATTTT

j_gene: TRBJ2-7
d_gene: -
v_gene: TRBV20-1
abundance: -
CDR3aa: CSAGTRTAYEQYF
CDR3nt: TGCAGTGCGGGCACTAGGACGGCTTACGAGCAGTACTTC

j_gene: TRBJ1-5
d_gene: TRBD1
v_gene: TRBV6-7
abundance: few
CDR3aa: CASSYQTPTGARLSNQPQHF
CDR3nt: TGTGCCAGCAGTTACCAAACCCCGACAGGGGCCCGTTTAAGCAATCAGCCCCAGCATTTT

j_gene: TRBJ2-2
d_gene: -
v_gene: TRBV4-1
abundance: -
CDR3aa: CASSQEYLSTGALFF
CDR3nt: TGCGCCAGCAGCCAAGAATACCTTTCTACCGGGGCGCTGTTTTTT

j_gene: TRBJ2-1
d_gene: -
v_gene: TRBV19
abundance: few
CDR3aa: CASSPRGGLLNEQFF
CDR3nt: TGTGCCAGTAGTCCCCGGGGCGGCCTCTTGAATGAGCAGTTCTTC

j_gene: TRBJ1-2
d_gene: -
v_gene: TRBV19
abundance: once
CDR3aa: CASVMGQVGYGYTF
CDR3nt: TGTGCCAGTGTGATGGGGCAGGTCGGCTATGGCTACACCTTC

j_gene: TRBJ2-7
d_gene: -
v_gene: TRBV6-1
abundance: many
CDR3aa: CASSFDRSAQYF
CDR3nt: TGTGCCAGCAGTTTCGACAGGTCGGCGCAGTACTTC

j_gene: TRBJ1-2
d_gene: -
v_gene: TRBV5-1
abundance: -
CDR3aa: CASSPTGTSLRGYTF
CDR3nt: TGCGCCAGCAGCCCAACGGGGACATCCCTCAGAGGCTACACCTTC

j_gene: TRBJ1-1
d_gene: -
v_gene: TRBV4-3
abundance: -
CDR3aa: CASSPRDRGAEAFF
CDR3nt: TGCGCCAGCAGCCCCCGTGACAGAGGGGCTGAAGCTTTCTTT

j_gene: TRBJ2-2
d_gene: -
v_gene: TRBV2
abundance: -
CDR3aa: CASSATMGLGPGELFF
CDR3nt: TGTGCCAGCAGCGCGACCATGGGTTTGGGCCCCGGGGAGCTGTTTTTT

j_gene: TRBJ1-2
d_gene: -
v_gene: TRBV7-2
abundance: many
CDR3aa: CASSKGGVRDYGYTF
CDR3nt: TGTGCCAGCAGCAAAGGGGGAGTAAGAGACTATGGCTACACCTTC

j_gene: TRBJ1-4
d_gene: TRBD1
v_gene: TRBV28
abundance: many
CDR3aa: CASSSPGTGKEKLFF
CDR3nt: TGTGCCAGCAGTTCCCCCGGGACAGGGAAAGAAAAACTGTTTTTT

j_gene: TRBJ1-1
d_gene: -
v_gene: TRBV7-9
abundance: few
CDR3aa: CASSPRGAGKNTEAFF
CDR3nt: TGTGCCAGCAGCCCGAGAGGGGCAGGGAAGAACACTGAAGCTTTCTTT

j_gene: TRBJ1-1
d_gene: -
v_gene: TRBV18
abundance: many
CDR3aa: CASSPRAGQNTEAFF
CDR3nt: TGTGCCAGCTCACCAAGGGCCGGACAGAACACTGAAGCTTTCTTT

j_gene: TRBJ2-7
d_gene: -
v_gene: TRBV28
abundance: many
CDR3aa: CASSFALTHYEQYF
CDR3nt: TGTGCCAGCAGTTTTGCACTAACCCACTACGAGCAGTACTTC

j_gene: TRBJ1-1
d_gene: -
v_gene: TRBV27
abundance: many
CDR3aa: CASSLSMGGRTEAFF
CDR3nt: TGTGCCAGCAGTTTATCGATGGGGGGCCGCACTGAAGCTTTCTTT

j_gene: TRBJ1-1
d_gene: -
v_gene: TRBV11-2
abundance: many
CDR3aa: CASSLRTVWNTEAFF
CDR3nt: TGTGCCAGCAGCCTCCGGACAGTTTGGAACACTGAAGCTTTCTTT

j_gene: TRBJ2-1
d_gene: TRBD1
v_gene: TRBV6-6
abundance: many
CDR3aa: CASSYLTGGYYNEQFF
CDR3nt: TGTGCCAGCAGTTACCTGACAGGGGGCTACTACAATGAGCAGTTCTTC

j_gene: TRBJ2-1
d_gene: -
v_gene: TRBV5-1
abundance: many
CDR3aa: CASSLLSSDEQFF
CDR3nt: TGCGCCAGCAGCTTGCTGTCGAGCGATGAGCAGTTCTTC

j_gene: TRBJ2-5
d_gene: TRBD1
v_gene: TRBV20-1
abundance: many
CDR3aa: CSADRQGAGETQYF
CDR3nt: TGCAGTGCTGACCGACAGGGGGCAGGGGAGACCCAGTACTTC

j_gene: TRBJ2-3
d_gene: TRBD2
v_gene: TRBV7-9
abundance: -
CDR3aa: CASSVSGGAADTQYF
CDR3nt: TGTGCCAGCAGCGTGAGCGGGGGGGCAGCAGATACGCAGTATTTT

j_gene: TRBJ2-7
d_gene: -
v_gene: TRBV2
abundance: many
CDR3aa: CASSEGDLYTYEQYF
CDR3nt: TGTGCCAGCAGTGAAGGGGACCTTTACACCTACGAGCAGTACTTC

j_gene: TRBJ1-5
d_gene: TRBD1
v_gene: TRBV7-9
abundance: many
CDR3aa: CASSRGQDPSNQPQHF
CDR3nt: TGTGCCAGCAGTCGGGGACAGGACCCTAGCAATCAGCCCCAGCATTTT

j_gene: TRBJ2-4
d_gene: -
v_gene: TRBV20-1
abundance: many
CDR3aa: CSAKADLAKNIQYF
CDR3nt: TGCAGTGCTAAAGCGGATCTAGCCAAAAACATTCAGTACTTC

j_gene: TRBJ2-7
d_gene: -
v_gene: TRBV20-1
abundance: many
CDR3aa: CSARRDGISYEQYF
CDR3nt: TGCAGTGCTCGTCGGGACGGCATTTCCTACGAGCAGTACTTC

j_gene: TRBJ1-2
d_gene: -
v_gene: TRBV5-5
abundance: -
CDR3aa: CASFEGTLYGYTF
CDR3nt: TGTGCCAGCTTTGAAGGGACACTCTATGGCTACACCTTC

j_gene: TRBJ2-7
d_gene: -
v_gene: TRBV20-1
abundance: many
CDR3aa: CSARDELLIYEQYF
CDR3nt: TGCAGTGCTAGAGATGAGCTCCTGATCTACGAGCAGTACTTC

j_gene: TRBJ2-5
d_gene: -
v_gene: TRBV27
abundance: -
CDR3aa: CASSLWQGNQETQYF
CDR3nt: TGTGCCAGCAGTTTGTGGCAGGGAAACCAAGAGACCCAGTACTTC

j_gene: TRBJ2-1
d_gene: -
v_gene: TRBV12-3/TRBV12-4
abundance: many
CDR3aa: CASRQTSGDEQFF
CDR3nt: TGTGCCAGCAGGCAGACTAGTGGGGATGAGCAGTTCTTC

j_gene: TRBJ2-5
d_gene: -
v_gene: TRBV5-6
abundance: many
CDR3aa: CASSFPGLETQYF
CDR3nt: TGTGCCAGCAGCTTCCCGGGACTAGAGACCCAGTACTTC

j_gene: TRBJ2-5
d_gene: TRBD2
v_gene: TRBV5-1
abundance: many
CDR3aa: CASSLGGLAGEETQYF
CDR3nt: TGCGCCAGCAGCTTGGGGGGACTAGCGGGAGAAGAGACCCAGTACTTC

j_gene: TRBJ2-7
d_gene: -
v_gene: TRBV2
abundance: many
CDR3aa: CASNRLTYEQYF
CDR3nt: TGTGCCAGCAACAGGTTAACCTACGAGCAGTACTTC

j_gene: TRBJ2-3
d_gene: -
v_gene: TRBV27
abundance: few
CDR3aa: CASSSRLASTDTQYF
CDR3nt: TGTGCCAGCAGTTCAAGGCTAGCGAGCACAGATACGCAGTATTTT

j_gene: TRBJ2-1
d_gene: -
v_gene: TRBV5-1
abundance: few
CDR3aa: CASSFRGDPYNEQFF
CDR3nt: TGCGCCAGCAGCTTTCGGGGCGACCCCTACAATGAGCAGTTCTTC